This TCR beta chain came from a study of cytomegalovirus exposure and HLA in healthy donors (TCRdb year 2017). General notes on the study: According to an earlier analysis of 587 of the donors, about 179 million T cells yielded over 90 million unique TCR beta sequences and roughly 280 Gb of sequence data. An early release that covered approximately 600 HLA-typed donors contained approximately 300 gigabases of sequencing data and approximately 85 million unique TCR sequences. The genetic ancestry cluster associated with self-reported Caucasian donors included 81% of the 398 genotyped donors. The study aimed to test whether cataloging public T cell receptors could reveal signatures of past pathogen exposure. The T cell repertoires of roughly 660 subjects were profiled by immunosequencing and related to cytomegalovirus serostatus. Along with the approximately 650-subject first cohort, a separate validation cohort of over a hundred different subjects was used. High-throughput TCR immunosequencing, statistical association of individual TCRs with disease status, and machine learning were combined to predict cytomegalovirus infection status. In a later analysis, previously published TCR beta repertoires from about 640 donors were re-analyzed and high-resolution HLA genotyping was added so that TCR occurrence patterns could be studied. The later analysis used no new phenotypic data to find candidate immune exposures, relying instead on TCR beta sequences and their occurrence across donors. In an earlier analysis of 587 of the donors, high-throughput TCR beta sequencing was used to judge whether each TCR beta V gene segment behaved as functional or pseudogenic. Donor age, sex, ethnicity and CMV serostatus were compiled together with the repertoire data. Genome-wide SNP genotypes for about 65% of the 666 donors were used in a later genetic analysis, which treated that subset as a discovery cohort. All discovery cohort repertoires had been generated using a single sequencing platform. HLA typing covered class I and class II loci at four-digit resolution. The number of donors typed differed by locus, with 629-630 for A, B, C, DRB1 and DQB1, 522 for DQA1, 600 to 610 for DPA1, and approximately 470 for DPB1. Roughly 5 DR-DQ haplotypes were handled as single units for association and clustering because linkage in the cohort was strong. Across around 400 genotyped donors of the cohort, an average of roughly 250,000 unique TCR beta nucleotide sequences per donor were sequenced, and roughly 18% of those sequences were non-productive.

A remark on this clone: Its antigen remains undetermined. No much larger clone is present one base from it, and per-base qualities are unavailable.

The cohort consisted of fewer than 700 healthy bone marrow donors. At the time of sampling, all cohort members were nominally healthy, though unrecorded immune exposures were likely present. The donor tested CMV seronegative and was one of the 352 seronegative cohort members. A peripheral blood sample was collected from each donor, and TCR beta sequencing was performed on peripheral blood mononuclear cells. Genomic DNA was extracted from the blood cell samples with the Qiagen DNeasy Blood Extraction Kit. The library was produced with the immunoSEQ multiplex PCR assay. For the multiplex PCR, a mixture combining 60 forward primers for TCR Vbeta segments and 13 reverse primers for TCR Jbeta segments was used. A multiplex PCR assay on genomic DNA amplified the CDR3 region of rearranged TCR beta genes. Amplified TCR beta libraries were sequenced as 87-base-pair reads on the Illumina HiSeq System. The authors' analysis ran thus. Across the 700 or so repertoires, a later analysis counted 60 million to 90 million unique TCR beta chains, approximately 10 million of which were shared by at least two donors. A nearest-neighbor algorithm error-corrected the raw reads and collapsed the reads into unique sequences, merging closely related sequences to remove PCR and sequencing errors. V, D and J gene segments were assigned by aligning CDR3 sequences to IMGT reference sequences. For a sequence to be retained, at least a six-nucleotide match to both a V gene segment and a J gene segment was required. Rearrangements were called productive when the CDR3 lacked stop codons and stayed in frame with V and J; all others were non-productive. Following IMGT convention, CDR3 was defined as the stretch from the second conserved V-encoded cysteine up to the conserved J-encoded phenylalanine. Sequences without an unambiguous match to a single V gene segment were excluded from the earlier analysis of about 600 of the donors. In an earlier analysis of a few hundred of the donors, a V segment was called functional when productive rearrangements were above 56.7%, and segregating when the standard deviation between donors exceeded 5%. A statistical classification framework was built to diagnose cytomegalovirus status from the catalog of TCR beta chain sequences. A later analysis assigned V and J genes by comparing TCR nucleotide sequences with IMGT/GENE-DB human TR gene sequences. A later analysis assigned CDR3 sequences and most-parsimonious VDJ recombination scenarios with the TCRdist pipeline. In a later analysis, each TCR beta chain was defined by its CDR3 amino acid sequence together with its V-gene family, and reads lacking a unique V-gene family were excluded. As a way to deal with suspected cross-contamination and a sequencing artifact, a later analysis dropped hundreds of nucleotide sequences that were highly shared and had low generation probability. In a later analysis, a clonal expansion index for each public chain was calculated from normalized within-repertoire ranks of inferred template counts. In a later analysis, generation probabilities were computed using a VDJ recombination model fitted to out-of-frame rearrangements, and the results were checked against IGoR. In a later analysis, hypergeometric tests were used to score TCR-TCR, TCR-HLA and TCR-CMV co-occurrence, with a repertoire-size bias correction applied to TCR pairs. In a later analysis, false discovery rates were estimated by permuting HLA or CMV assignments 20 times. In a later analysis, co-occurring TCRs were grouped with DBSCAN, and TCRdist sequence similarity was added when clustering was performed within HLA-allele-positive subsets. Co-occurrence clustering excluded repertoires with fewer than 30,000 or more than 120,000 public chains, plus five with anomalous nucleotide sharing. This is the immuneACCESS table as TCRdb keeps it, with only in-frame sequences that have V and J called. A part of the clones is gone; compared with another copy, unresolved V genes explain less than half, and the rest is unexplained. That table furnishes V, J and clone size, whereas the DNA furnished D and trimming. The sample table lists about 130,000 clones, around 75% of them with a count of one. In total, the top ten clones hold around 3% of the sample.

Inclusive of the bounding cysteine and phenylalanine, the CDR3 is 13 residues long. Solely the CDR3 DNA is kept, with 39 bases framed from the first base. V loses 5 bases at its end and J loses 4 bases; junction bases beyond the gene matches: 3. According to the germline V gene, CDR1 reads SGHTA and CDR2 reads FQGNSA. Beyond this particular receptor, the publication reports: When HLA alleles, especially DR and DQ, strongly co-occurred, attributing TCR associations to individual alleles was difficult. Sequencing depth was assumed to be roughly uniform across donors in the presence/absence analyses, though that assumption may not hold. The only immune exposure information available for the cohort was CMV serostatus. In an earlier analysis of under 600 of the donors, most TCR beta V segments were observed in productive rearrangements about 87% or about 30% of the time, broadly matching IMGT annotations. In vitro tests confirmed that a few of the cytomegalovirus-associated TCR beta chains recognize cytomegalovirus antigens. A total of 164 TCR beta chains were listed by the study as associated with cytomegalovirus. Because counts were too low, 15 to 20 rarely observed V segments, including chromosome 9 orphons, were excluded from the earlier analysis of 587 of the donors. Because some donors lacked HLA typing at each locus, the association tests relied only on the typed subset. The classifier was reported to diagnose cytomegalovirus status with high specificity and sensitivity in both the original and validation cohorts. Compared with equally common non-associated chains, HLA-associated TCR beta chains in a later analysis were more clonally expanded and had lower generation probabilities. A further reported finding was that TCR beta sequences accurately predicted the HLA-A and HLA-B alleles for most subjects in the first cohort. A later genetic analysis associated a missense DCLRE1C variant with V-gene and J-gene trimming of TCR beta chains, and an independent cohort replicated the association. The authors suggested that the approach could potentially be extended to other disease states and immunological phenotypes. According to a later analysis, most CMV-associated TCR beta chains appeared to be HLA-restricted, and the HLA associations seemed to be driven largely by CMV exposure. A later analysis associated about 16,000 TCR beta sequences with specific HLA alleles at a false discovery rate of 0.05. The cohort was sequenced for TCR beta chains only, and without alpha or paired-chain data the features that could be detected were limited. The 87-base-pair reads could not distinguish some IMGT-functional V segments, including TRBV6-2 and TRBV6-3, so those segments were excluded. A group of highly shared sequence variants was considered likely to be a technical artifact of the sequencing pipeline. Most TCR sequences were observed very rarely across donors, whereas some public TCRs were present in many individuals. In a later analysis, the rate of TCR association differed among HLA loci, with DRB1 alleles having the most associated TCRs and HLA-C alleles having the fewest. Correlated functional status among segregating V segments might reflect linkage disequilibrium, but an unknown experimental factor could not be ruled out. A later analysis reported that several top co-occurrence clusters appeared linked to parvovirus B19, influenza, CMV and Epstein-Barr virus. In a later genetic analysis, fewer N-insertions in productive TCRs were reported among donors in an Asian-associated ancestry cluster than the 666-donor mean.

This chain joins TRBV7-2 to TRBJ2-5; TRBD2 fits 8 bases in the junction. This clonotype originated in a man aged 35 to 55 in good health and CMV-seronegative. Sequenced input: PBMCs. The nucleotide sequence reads TGTGCCAGCAGCATCGGGACTAGAGAGACCCAGTACTTC. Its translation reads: CASSIGTRETQYF. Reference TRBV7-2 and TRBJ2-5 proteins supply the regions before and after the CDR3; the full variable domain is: GAGVSQSPSNKVTEKGKDVELRCDPISGHTALYWYRQSLGQGLEFLIYFQGNSAPDKSGLPSDRFSAERTGGSVSTLTIQRTQQEDSAVYLCASSIGTRETQYFGPGTRLLVL.